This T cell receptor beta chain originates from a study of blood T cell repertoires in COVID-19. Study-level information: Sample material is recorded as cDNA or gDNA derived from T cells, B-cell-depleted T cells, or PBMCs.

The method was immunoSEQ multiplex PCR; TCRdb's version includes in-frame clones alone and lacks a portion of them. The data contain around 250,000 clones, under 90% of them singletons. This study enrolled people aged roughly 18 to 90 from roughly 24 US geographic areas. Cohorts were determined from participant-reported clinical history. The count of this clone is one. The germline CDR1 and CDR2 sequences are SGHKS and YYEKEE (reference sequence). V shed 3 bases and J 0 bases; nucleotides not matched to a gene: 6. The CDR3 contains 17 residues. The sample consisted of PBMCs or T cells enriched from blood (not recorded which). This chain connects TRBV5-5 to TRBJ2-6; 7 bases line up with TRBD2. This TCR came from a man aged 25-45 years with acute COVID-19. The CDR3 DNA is TGTGCCAGCAGCTCCGCGACGGGAGGCTCTGGGGCCAACGTCCTGACTTTC. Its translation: CASSSATGGSGANVLTF.